The rows below give T cell receptor beta chains drawn from one sample of a study of cytomegalovirus exposure and HLA in healthy donors. The assay was immunoSEQ multiplex PCR, and TCRdb's table has in-frame clones only and misses some. The sample yields tens of thousands of clones, of which the top ten take up roughly 5%. The sample comprised PBMCs. The receptors stem from a man aged 25 to 40 in good health and CMV-seropositive. Both conserved end residues are part of each CDR3. The order of the fields is D gene, J gene, CDR3 length, V gene, CDR3 protein, CDR3 DNA. The D gene is left open where the match is weak.

D gene: TRBD1
J gene: TRBJ1-5
CDR3 length: 15
V gene: TRBV4-2
CDR3 protein: CASSQGTGRFQPQHF
CDR3 DNA: TGTGCCAGCAGCCAAGGGACAGGGAGGTTTCAGCCCCAGCATTTT

D gene: -
J gene: TRBJ1-1
CDR3 length: 13
V gene: TRBV4-1
CDR3 protein: CASSRNQGTEAFF
CDR3 DNA: TGCGCCAGCAGCCGGAACCAGGGCACTGAAGCTTTCTTT

D gene: -
J gene: TRBJ2-7
CDR3 length: 14
V gene: TRBV5-1
CDR3 protein: CASSLAAELGEQYF
CDR3 DNA: TGCGCCAGCAGCTTGGCAGCGGAGTTGGGGGAGCAGTACTTC

D gene: -
J gene: TRBJ2-2
CDR3 length: 14
V gene: TRBV15
CDR3 protein: CATSTRADTGELFF
CDR3 DNA: TGTGCCACCAGCACGAGAGCTGACACCGGGGAGCTGTTTTTT

D gene: -
J gene: TRBJ2-2
CDR3 length: 14
V gene: TRBV4-1
CDR3 protein: CASSQAESTGELFF
CDR3 DNA: TGCGCCAGCAGCCAAGCAGAATCCACCGGGGAGCTGTTTTTT

D gene: -
J gene: TRBJ1-1
CDR3 length: 12
V gene: TRBV5-4
CDR3 protein: CASSSINTEAFF
CDR3 DNA: TGTGCCAGCAGCTCAATTAACACTGAAGCTTTCTTT

D gene: TRBD2
J gene: TRBJ2-7
CDR3 length: 14
V gene: TRBV18
CDR3 protein: CASSGLAGAFEQYF
CDR3 DNA: TGTGCCAGCTCAGGACTTGCGGGAGCCTTCGAGCAGTACTTC

D gene: TRBD2
J gene: TRBJ2-1
CDR3 length: 15
V gene: TRBV4-2
CDR3 protein: CASRLAGGPYNEQFF
CDR3 DNA: TGTGCCAGCAGGCTAGCGGGGGGGCCTTACAATGAGCAGTTCTTC

D gene: TRBD2
J gene: TRBJ2-3
CDR3 length: 15
V gene: TRBV6-5
CDR3 protein: CASTTSGGGADTQYF
CDR3 DNA: TGTGCCAGCACCACCTCGGGAGGGGGGGCAGATACGCAGTATTTT

D gene: -
J gene: TRBJ2-2
CDR3 length: 17
V gene: TRBV4-2
CDR3 protein: CASSPSDGGKDTGELFF
CDR3 DNA: TGTGCCAGCAGCCCCTCCGACGGGGGAAAAGACACCGGGGAGCTGTTTTTT

D gene: TRBD1
J gene: TRBJ2-7
CDR3 length: 14
V gene: TRBV27
CDR3 protein: CASSSRGQRYEQYF
CDR3 DNA: TGTGCCAGCAGTTCCCGGGGACAGAGGTACGAGCAGTACTTC

D gene: -
J gene: TRBJ1-6
CDR3 length: 15
V gene: TRBV6-5
CDR3 protein: CASSYHLYENSPLHF
CDR3 DNA: TGTGCCAGCAGTTACCACTTATATGAGAATTCACCCCTCCACTTT

D gene: TRBD1
J gene: TRBJ1-1
CDR3 length: 16
V gene: TRBV30
CDR3 protein: CAWSIGQGGMNTEAFF
CDR3 DNA: TGTGCCTGGAGTATAGGACAGGGGGGGATGAACACTGAAGCTTTCTTT

D gene: TRBD2
J gene: TRBJ2-3
CDR3 length: 14
V gene: TRBV12-5
CDR3 protein: CASGLVTSSDTQYF
CDR3 DNA: TGTGCTAGTGGTTTGGTGACTAGCTCGGATACGCAGTATTTT

D gene: TRBD2
J gene: TRBJ2-3
CDR3 length: 12
V gene: TRBV7-2
CDR3 protein: CASRLQRETQYF
CDR3 DNA: TGTGCCAGCAGACTGCAGCGGGAGACGCAGTATTTT

D gene: TRBD1
J gene: TRBJ2-4
CDR3 length: 16
V gene: TRBV4-2
CDR3 protein: CASSQGGQGSKNIQYF
CDR3 DNA: TGTGCCAGCAGCCAAGGGGGACAGGGCAGCAAAAACATTCAGTACTTC

D gene: TRBD1
J gene: TRBJ1-4
CDR3 length: 12
V gene: TRBV30
CDR3 protein: CACHTGDEKLFF
CDR3 DNA: TGTGCCTGCCATACAGGGGATGAAAAACTGTTTTTT

D gene: -
J gene: TRBJ2-7
CDR3 length: 14
V gene: TRBV5-1
CDR3 protein: CASSLVGGFYEQYF
CDR3 DNA: TGCGCCAGCAGCTTGGTAGGAGGATTCTACGAGCAGTACTTC

D gene: -
J gene: TRBJ2-2
CDR3 length: 16
V gene: TRBV5-4
CDR3 protein: CASSSPYRDIAGELFF
CDR3 DNA: TGTGCCAGCAGCTCGCCTTACCGGGACATAGCCGGGGAGCTGTTTTTT

D gene: -
J gene: TRBJ2-7
CDR3 length: 13
V gene: TRBV13
CDR3 protein: CASSPGHAYEQYF
CDR3 DNA: TGTGCCAGCAGCCCAGGCCACGCCTACGAGCAGTACTTC

D gene: -
J gene: TRBJ1-5
CDR3 length: 14
V gene: TRBV6-1
CDR3 protein: CASSESGGPQPQHF
CDR3 DNA: TGTGCCAGCAGTGAATCCGGGGGGCCTCAGCCCCAGCATTTT

D gene: TRBD2
J gene: TRBJ2-7
CDR3 length: 16
V gene: TRBV5-1
CDR3 protein: CASSARTSGRVYEQYF
CDR3 DNA: TGCGCCAGCAGCGCCCGGACTAGCGGGAGAGTGTACGAGCAGTACTTC

D gene: -
J gene: TRBJ1-5
CDR3 length: 12
V gene: TRBV2
CDR3 protein: CASSSGLEPQHF
CDR3 DNA: TGTGCCAGCAGTTCAGGGCTTGAGCCCCAGCATTTT

D gene: TRBD2
J gene: TRBJ2-1
CDR3 length: 17
V gene: TRBV27
CDR3 protein: CASSLERTSGRMNEQFF
CDR3 DNA: TGTGCCAGCAGTTTGGAAAGGACTAGCGGGAGAATGAATGAGCAGTTCTTC